The rows below give T cell receptor beta chains drawn from one sample of a study of blood T cells in healthy people across ages. One entry per CDR3 protein, called by TCRdb with MiXCR from the 5' RACE reads. The data contain about 800,000 distinct CDR3 sequences, 20% to 30% of them singletons. These data were also reused for a study on T cells of mothers and their children.

Sequencing used blood. These receptors all come from a boy aged 5-17 years in good health. Both conserved end residues are part of each CDR3. A D gene is named only where the DNA matches it firmly. Not every row has a clone size; where given, it reads once, few, many or a size class.

j_gene,abundance,d_gene,v_gene,CDR3nt,CDR3aa
TRBJ2-2,few,TRBD2,TRBV4-3,TGCGCCAGCAGCCAAGACAGGCAGGCGGGAGAGACCGGGGAGCTGTTTTTT,CASSQDRQAGETGELFF
TRBJ2-5,NA,NA,TRBV15,TGTGCCACCAGCAGAGATCGGACATTGTACGGGCAGTACTTC,CATSRDRTLYGQYF
TRBJ2-1,few,NA,TRBV5-4,TGTGCCAGCAGCGCCCGGGACCACTCCTACAATGAGCAGTTCTTC,CASSARDHSYNEQFF
TRBJ1-4,once,NA,TRBV28,TGTGCCAGCAGTACCCAGGGACACGTAACTAATGAAAAACTGTTTTTT,CASSTQGHVTNEKLFF
TRBJ2-1,NA,TRBD2,TRBV7-3,TGTGCCAGCAGCTCCACTACTAGCGGGGGGGACAATGAGCAGTTCTTC,CASSSTTSGGDNEQFF
TRBJ2-1,NA,NA,TRBV7-9,TGTGCCAGCAGCTTAGTAGGGATTGAGCAGTTCTTC,CASSLVGIEQFF
TRBJ2-7,few,NA,TRBV7-2,TGTGCCAGCAGCCACCCGAGTAAGGGCTACGAGCAGTACTTC,CASSHPSKGYEQYF
TRBJ1-5,NA,NA,TRBV12-3/TRBV12-4,TGTGCCAGCAGTTTCGAGGCTCAGCCCCAGCATTTT,CASSFEAQPQHF
TRBJ2-7,NA,TRBD2,TRBV5-1,TGCGCCAGCAGCATACTAGCGGGGGGCCCCTACGAGCAGTACTTC,CASSILAGGPYEQYF
TRBJ1-3,few,NA,TRBV2,TGTGCCAGCAGTGGACAGAGCTCTGGAAACACCATATATTTT,CASSGQSSGNTIYF
TRBJ2-1,few,TRBD2,TRBV7-3,TGTGCCAGCAGCTTAACGTTAAAGTTCGGACTAGCGGGGAAAAATGAGCAGTTCTTC,CASSLTLKFGLAGKNEQFF
TRBJ2-5,NA,NA,TRBV9,TGTGCCAGCAGCGTAGTTCCAGGGTTCGAAGAGACCCAGTACTTC,CASSVVPGFEETQYF
TRBJ2-3,NA,TRBD1,TRBV6-2/TRBV6-3,TGTGCCAGCAGCCCGGGACAGGGGCACACAGATACGCAGTATTTT,CASSPGQGHTDTQYF
TRBJ1-4,few,NA,TRBV21-1,TGTGCCATCCTGGACAATAGTGGGGCAAAACTGTTTTTT,CAILDNSGAKLFF
TRBJ2-6,NA,TRBD2,TRBV5-1,TGCGCCAGCAGCCCGGGGGGGGACGGCAACGTCCTGACTTTC,CASSPGGDGNVLTF
TRBJ2-5,few,NA,TRBV21-1,TGTGCCAGCTCTCGTCGGGGGCGAGAAGAGACCCAGTACTTC,CASSRRGREETQYF
TRBJ2-1,NA,TRBD2,TRBV7-9,TGTGCCAGCAGCCGCCCTTGGGCGGGAGGAACGGGTGAGCAGTTCTTC,CASSRPWAGGTGEQFF
TRBJ2-1,NA,NA,TRBV27,TGTGCCACCAGTTTCCGGGGGAGTTACAATGAGCAGTTCTTC,CATSFRGSYNEQFF
TRBJ2-2,NA,NA,TRBV4-3,TGCGCCAGCAGCCAAGACAGGAGTACGAACACCGGGGAGCTGTTTTTT,CASSQDRSTNTGELFF
TRBJ2-7,few,TRBD1,TRBV7-9,TGTGCCAGCAGCTCTGGTCCGGGACAGGAGTACTACGAGCAGTACTTC,CASSSGPGQEYYEQYF
TRBJ1-4,NA,TRBD1,TRBV7-9,TGTGCCAGCAGCGCCCGCCGGGACAGGGGTGAAAAACTGTTTTTT,CASSARRDRGEKLFF
TRBJ1-5,NA,NA,TRBV4-1,TGCGCCAGCAGCCAACGGATTGGACAGCTAAATCAGCCCCAGCATTTT,CASSQRIGQLNQPQHF
TRBJ2-7,NA,TRBD1,TRBV20-1,TGCAGTGCTAGACCTACCCCCGGACAGGGTACCACCTACGAGCAGTACTTC,CSARPTPGQGTTYEQYF
TRBJ2-5,few,TRBD1,TRBV20-1,TGCAGTGCTAGAACAGGGGCGGGTTCTAGGGAGACCCAGTACTTC,CSARTGAGSRETQYF
TRBJ2-5,NA,TRBD1,TRBV29-1,TGCAGCGTCACGAAACCGAGACAGGGGTATGAGACCCAGTACTTC,CSVTKPRQGYETQYF
TRBJ1-3,NA,NA,TRBV4-1,TGCGCCAGCAGCCGAGGGACTGGAAACACCATATATTTT,CASSRGTGNTIYF
TRBJ2-7,NA,NA,TRBV29-1,TGCAGCGTTGAAGACGGAATCTCCTACGAGCAGTACTTC,CSVEDGISYEQYF
TRBJ2-7,NA,NA,TRBV12-3/TRBV12-4,TGTGCCAGCTCAGTGAGTGGTTTCTACGAGCAGTACTTC,CASSVSGFYEQYF
TRBJ2-2,NA,NA,TRBV4-2,TGTGCCAGCAGCCAGGGCAGGTTTGACACCGGGGAGCTGTTTTTT,CASSQGRFDTGELFF
TRBJ2-3,NA,NA,TRBV4-1,TGCGCCAGCAGCCAAGTGGGGGTGACAGATACGCAGTATTTT,CASSQVGVTDTQYF
TRBJ2-3,few,NA,TRBV5-1,TGCGCCAGCAGCTCCTGGGACTCGACAGATACGCAGTATTTT,CASSSWDSTDTQYF
TRBJ1-1,NA,TRBD1,TRBV7-8,TGTGCCAGCAGCGCAACATACAGGGGGCGCGCGGACACTGAAGCTTTCTTT,CASSATYRGRADTEAFF
TRBJ2-1,NA,NA,TRBV2,TGTGCCAGCACATTCACAGGGCGTAATGAGCAGTTCTTC,CASTFTGRNEQFF
TRBJ2-5,few,NA,TRBV4-2,TGTGCCAGCAGCCAAGATGGATTGGGGAGTCCCGTGGAGACCCAGTACTTC,CASSQDGLGSPVETQYF
TRBJ2-4,NA,TRBD1,TRBV12-3/TRBV12-4,TGTGCCAGCAGTTCGAAACCGACAGGGGTAACCAAAAACACTCAGTACTTC,CASSSKPTGVTKNTQYF
TRBJ2-7,NA,NA,TRBV7-9,TGTGCCAGCAGCGACGATGACAGAAACTCCTACGAGCAGTACTTC,CASSDDDRNSYEQYF
TRBJ1-4,NA,NA,TRBV24-1,TGTGCCACCAGTGATCCCCGGACAGCGCCAGGAAAACTGTTTTTT,CATSDPRTAPGKLFF
TRBJ1-1,NA,NA,TRBV4-3,TGCGCCAGCAGCCAAAGGTCAGGGAACCTGAACACTGAAGCTTTCTTT,CASSQRSGNLNTEAFF
TRBJ1-1,few,TRBD1,TRBV6-6,TGTGCCACCTATCCGGGACAGGCGGGCGGCACTGAAGCTTTCTTT,CATYPGQAGGTEAFF
TRBJ1-5,NA,NA,TRBV19,TGTGCCAGTAGTTTCCCCGACAGAGGAGGCAATCAGCCCCAGCATTTT,CASSFPDRGGNQPQHF
TRBJ2-1,NA,TRBD1,TRBV7-9,TGTGCCAGCATCTGGACAGGGGTCAATGAGCAGTTCTTC,CASIWTGVNEQFF
TRBJ2-7,few,NA,TRBV30,TGTGCCTGGAGTGACGGGAGAGGGGATTACGAGCAGTACTTC,CAWSDGRGDYEQYF
TRBJ2-7,NA,NA,TRBV4-3,TGCGCCAGCAGCCCAAACACGGACAGACCCTACGAGCAGTACTTC,CASSPNTDRPYEQYF
TRBJ2-2,NA,TRBD2,TRBV27,TGTGCCAGCAAGGAAAGCCTAGCGGGGTACACCGGGGAGCTGTTTTTT,CASKESLAGYTGELFF
TRBJ1-5,few,TRBD1,TRBV28,TGTGCCAGCAGTTTCGGGACAGGAAAAAATCAGCCCCAGCATTTT,CASSFGTGKNQPQHF
TRBJ2-7,few,NA,TRBV14,TGTGCCAGCAGCCAAGGAAAATGGTCAGGGGACCCCTACGAGCAGTGCTTC,CASSQGKWSGDPYEQCF